This T cell receptor (beta chain) was captured by sequencing in a study of Graves' ophthalmopathy and Graves' hyperthyroidism. All donors with ophthalmopathy were recorded as having moderate-to-severe activity, CAS ≥3, NOSPECS ≥4 and a duration under 3 months. Certain patients were not enrolled. These were patients with other autoimmune diseases, uncontrolled infections, pregnancy or lactation. RNA transcripts provided the template for amplifying TCR beta CDR3 regions. First-round RT-PCR relied on HTBI primers, and a second-round multiplex PCR came next. Using its own MiXCR run on the multiplex PCR reads, TCRdb lists one record per CDR3 protein. The profile shows approximately 640,000 distinct CDR3 sequences, approximately 39% of them singletons. J was trimmed by 3 bases and V by 4 bases; bases with no gene match: 11. The V gene's germline CDR1 is LGHNT and CDR2 FRNRAP. This CDR3 has 16 amino acids.

As to this clonotype: The antigen remains undetermined.

The study's findings and limits: Blood repertoires reportedly contained most expanded thyroid clonotypes above 0.001 frequency.

This rearrangement joins TRBV12-5 to TRBJ2-7; 8 nucleotides line up with TRBD1. The sequenced sample was peripheral blood. This TCR was sampled from an adult man with Graves' ophthalmopathy. The CDR3 sequence: CASGSTGTGRHYEQYF. The CDR3 DNA reads as TGTGCTAGTGGTTCCACCGGGACAGGCCGCCACTACGAGCAGTACTTC.